This T cell receptor (beta chain) was obtained from a study of OX40 agonist ivuxolimab in advanced cancers. About the study: Age averaged around 60 years (range about 23 to 85), and roughly 82% were male. Partial responses were recorded for three patients, including one with hepatocellular carcinoma and two with cutaneous melanoma.

If patients had autoimmune disease history or systemic immunosuppression, they were excluded. Study-wide results and caveats: At 0.1 to 3.0 mg/kg and by week 6, CD4+ and CD8+ T cells in the blood had expanded clonally.

Method: immunoSEQ multiplex PCR; TCRdb's copy keeps in-frame clones and lacks some. The table has 30,000 to 35,000 clones, about 88% seen once. On this clone itself: No antigen is known for it.

Trimming at V came to 6 bases and at J to 3 bases, leaving 6 bases not matched to a gene. CDR1 is SGHTA, CDR2 FQGNSA, per germline. CDR3 length: 15 residues. The sequencing here drew on CD4+ or CD8+ T cells sorted from blood, taken in a trial of the OX40 agonist ivuxolimab. This sequence originates from an adult with an advanced solid tumor such as melanoma, head and neck, liver or kidney cancer. This rearrangement joins TRBV7-2 to TRBJ2-7, with TRBD2 matching over 12 bases. CDR3 in DNA: TGTGCCAGCAGAGAACTAGCGGGAGGCCACTACGAGCAGTACTTC. Translating gives CASRELAGGHYEQYF.